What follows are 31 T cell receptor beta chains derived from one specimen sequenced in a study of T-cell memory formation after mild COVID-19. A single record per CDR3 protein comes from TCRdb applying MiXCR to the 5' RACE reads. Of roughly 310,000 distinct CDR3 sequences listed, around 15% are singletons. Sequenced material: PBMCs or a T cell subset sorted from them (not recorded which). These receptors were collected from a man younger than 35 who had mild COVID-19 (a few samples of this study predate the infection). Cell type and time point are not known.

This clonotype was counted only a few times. The CDR3 loop is CASSLGGTPYEQYF. The CDR3 DNA follows: TGTGCCAGCAGCTTAGGGGGGACACCCTACGAGCAGTACTTC. V and J are TRBV7-2 and TRBJ2-7; D is possibly TRBD1 (6 bases). Trimming shortened V by 1 base and J by 2 bases, and 9 bases separated the two germline ends. This CDR3 is 14 amino acids long. Germline CDR1 SGHTA, CDR2 FQGNSA.

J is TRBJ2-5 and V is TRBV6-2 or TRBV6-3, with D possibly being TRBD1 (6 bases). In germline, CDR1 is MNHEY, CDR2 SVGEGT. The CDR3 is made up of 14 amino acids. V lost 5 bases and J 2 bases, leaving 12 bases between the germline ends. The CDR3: CASSPGHEQETQYF. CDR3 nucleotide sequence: TGTGCCAGCAGTCCGGGACACGAGCAAGAGACCCAGTACTTC.

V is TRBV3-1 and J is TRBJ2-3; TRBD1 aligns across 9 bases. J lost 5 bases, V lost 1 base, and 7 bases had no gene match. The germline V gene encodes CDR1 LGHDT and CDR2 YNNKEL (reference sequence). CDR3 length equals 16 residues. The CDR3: CASSQAQGARRDTQYF. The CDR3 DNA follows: TGTGCCAGCAGCCAAGCACAGGGGGCGAGGAGAGATACGCAGTATTTT.

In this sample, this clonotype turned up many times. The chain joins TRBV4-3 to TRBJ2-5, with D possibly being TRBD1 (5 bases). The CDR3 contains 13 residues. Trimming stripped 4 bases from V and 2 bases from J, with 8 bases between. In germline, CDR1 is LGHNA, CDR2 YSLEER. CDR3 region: CASSLNRQETQYF. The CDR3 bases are TGCGCCAGCAGCCTTAACAGGCAAGAGACCCAGTACTTC.

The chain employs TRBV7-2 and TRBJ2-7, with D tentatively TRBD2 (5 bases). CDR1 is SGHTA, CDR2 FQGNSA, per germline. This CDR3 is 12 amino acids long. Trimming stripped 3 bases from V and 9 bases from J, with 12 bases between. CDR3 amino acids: CASSFGNIRQYF. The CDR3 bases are TGTGCCAGCAGCTTCGGGAACATAAGGCAGTACTTC.

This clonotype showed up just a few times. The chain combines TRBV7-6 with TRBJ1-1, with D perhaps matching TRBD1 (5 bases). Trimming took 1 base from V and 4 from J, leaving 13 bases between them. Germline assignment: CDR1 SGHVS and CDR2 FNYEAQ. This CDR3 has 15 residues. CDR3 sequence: CASSLVSSQATEAFF. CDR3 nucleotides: TGTGCCAGCAGCTTAGTTTCGTCACAGGCCACTGAAGCTTTCTTT.

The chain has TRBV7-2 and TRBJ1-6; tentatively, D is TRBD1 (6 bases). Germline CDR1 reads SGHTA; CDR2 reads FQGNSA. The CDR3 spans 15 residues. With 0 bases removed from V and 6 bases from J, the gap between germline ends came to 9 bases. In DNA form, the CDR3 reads TGTGCCAGCAGCTTAGCCGGACAGACTAATTCACCCCTCCACTTT. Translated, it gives CASSLAGQTNSPLHF.

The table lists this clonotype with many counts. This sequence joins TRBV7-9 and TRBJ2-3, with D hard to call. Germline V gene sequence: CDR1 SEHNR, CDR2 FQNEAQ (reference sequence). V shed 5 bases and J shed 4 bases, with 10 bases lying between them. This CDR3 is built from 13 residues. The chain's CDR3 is CASSLEWADTQYF. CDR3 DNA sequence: TGTGCCAGCAGCCTAGAGTGGGCAGATACGCAGTATTTT. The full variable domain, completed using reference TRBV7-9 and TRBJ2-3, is DTGVSQNPRHKITKRGQNVTFRCDPISEHNRLYWYRQTLGQGPEFLTYFQNEAQLEKSRLLSDRFSAERPKGSFSTLEIQRTEQGDSAMYLCASSLEWADTQYFGPGTRLTVL.

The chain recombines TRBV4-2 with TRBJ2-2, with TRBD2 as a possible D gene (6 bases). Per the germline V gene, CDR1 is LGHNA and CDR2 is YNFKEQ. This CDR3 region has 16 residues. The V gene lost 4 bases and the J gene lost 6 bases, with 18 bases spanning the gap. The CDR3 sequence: CASSLRSEGTSGELFF. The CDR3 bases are TGTGCCAGCAGCCTTCGCTCGGAGGGAACGTCCGGGGAGCTGTTTTTT.

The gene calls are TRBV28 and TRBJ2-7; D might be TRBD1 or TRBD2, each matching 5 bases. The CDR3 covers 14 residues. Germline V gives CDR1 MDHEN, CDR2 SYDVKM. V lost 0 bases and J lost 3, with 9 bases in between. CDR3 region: CASSLWGEGYEQYV. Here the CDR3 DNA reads TGTGCCAGCAGTTTATGGGGGGAAGGCTACGAGCAGTACGTC.

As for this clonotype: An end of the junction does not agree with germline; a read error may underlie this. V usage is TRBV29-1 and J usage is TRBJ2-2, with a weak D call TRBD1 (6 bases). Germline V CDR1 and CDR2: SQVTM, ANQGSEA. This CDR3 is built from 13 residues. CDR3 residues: CSAERGNPGELFF. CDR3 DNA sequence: TGCAGCGCTGAAAGGGGGAACCCCGGGGAGCTGTTTTTT.

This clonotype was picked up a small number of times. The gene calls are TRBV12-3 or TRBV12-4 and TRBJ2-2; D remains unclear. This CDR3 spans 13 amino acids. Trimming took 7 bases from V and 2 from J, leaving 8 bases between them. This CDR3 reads CASTIKNTGELFF. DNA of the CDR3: TGTGCCAGCACGATAAAAAACACCGGGGAGCTGTTTTTT.

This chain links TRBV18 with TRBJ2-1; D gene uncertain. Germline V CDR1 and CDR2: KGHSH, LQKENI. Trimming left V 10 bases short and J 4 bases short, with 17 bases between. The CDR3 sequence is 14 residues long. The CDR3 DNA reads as TGTGCCACATCCAGACCAACAACATACAATGAGCAGTTCTTC. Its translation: CATSRPTTYNEQFF.

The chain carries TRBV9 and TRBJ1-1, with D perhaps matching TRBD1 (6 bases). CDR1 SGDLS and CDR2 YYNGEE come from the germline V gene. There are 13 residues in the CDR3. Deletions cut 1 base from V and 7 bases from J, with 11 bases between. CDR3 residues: CASSVQGSDEAFF. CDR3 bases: TGTGCCAGCAGCGTACAGGGGAGCGATGAAGCTTTCTTT. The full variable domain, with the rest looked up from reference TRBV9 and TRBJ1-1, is DSGVTQTPKHLITATGQRVTLRCSPRSGDLSVYWYQQSLDQGLQFLIQYYNGEERAKGNILERFSAQQFPDLHSELNLSSLELGDSALYFCASSVQGSDEAFFGQGTRLTVV.

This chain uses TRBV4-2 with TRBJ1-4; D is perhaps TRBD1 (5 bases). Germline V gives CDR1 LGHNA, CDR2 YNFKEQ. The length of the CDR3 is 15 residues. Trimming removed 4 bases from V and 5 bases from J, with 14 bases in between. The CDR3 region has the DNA TGTGCCAGCAGCCGATCGGACGGGGGAAATGAAAAACTGTTTTTT. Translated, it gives CASSRSDGGNEKLFF.

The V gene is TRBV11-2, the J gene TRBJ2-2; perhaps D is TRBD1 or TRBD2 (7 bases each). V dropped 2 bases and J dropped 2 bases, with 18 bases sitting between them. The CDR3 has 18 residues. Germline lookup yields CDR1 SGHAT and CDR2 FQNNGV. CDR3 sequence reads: CASSLFTRGRVNTGELFF. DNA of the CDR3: TGTGCCAGCAGCTTATTCACCAGGGGGAGGGTAAACACCGGGGAGCTGTTTTTT.

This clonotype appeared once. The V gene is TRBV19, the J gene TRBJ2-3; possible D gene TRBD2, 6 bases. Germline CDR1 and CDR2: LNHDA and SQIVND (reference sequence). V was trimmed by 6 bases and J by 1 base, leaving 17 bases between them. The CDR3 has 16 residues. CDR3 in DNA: TGTGCCAGTAGGTCCTGGACTAAAGGAGGCACAGATACGCAGTATTTT. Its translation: CASRSWTKGGTDTQYF.

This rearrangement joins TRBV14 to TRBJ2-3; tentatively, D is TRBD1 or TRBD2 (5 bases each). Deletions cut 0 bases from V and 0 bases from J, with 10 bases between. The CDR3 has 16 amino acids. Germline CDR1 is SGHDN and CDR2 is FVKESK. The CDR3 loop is CASSQDDGASTDTQYF. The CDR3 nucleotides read TGTGCCAGCAGCCAAGATGACGGGGCTAGCACAGATACGCAGTATTTT.

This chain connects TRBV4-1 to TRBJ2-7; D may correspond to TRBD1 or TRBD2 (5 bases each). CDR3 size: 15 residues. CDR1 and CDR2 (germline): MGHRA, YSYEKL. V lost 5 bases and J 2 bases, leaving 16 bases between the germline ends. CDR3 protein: CASSSYVRDPYEQYF. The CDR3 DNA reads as TGCGCCAGCAGCTCCTACGTCCGGGACCCCTACGAGCAGTACTTC.

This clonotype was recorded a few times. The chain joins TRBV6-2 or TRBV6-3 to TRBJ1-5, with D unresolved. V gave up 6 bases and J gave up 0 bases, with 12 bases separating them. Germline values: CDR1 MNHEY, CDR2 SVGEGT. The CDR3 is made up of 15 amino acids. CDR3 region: CASSRREGSNQPQHF. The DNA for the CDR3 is TGTGCCAGCAGCCGGCGCGAGGGTAGCAATCAGCCCCAGCATTTT.

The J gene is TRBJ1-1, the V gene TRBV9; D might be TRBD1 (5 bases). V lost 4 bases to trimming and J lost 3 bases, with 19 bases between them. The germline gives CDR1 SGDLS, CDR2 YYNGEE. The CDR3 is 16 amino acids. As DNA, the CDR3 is TGTGCCAGCAGCAGGGAGGGGAGGCAGGCGGACACTGAAGCTTTCTTT. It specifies CASSREGRQADTEAFF.

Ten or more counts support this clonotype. The chain's CDR3 is CASSPAGGGIGGDNEQFF. Here the CDR3 DNA reads TGCGCCAGCAGCCCGGCCGGTGGAGGAATCGGGGGAGACAATGAGCAGTTCTTC. V gene TRBV4-3 combines with J gene TRBJ2-1, with a tentative D call TRBD2 (6 bases). CDR3 length: 18 residues. Germline lookup yields CDR1 LGHNA and CDR2 YSLEER. V was clipped by 4 bases and J by 5 bases, with 24 bases between them.

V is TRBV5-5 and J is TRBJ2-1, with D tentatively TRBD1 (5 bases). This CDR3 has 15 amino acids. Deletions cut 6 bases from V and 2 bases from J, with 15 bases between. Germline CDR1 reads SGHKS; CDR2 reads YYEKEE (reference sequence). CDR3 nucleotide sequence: TGTGCCAGCAACCCCCTCTGGGGCACCTACAATGAGCAGTTCTTC. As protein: CASNPLWGTYNEQFF.

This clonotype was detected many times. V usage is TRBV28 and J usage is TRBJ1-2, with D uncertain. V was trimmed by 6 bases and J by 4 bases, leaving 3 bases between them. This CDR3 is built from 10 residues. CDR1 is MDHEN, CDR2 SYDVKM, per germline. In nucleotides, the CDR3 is TGTGCCAGCAGCGGCTATGGCTACACCTTC. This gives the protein CASSGYGYTF.

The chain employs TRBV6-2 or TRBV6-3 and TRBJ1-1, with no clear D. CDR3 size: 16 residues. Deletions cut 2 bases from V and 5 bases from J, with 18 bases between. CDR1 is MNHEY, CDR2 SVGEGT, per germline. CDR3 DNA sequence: TGTGCCAGCAGTTACCGGTGGGGAGGACGCGGGACTGAAGCTTTCTTT. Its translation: CASSYRWGGRGTEAFF.

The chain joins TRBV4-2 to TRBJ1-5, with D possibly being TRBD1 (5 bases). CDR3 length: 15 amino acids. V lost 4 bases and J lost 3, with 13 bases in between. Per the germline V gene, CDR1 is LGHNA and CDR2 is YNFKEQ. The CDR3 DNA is TGTGCCAGCAGCCCAGAGACGGGGGACAATCAGCCCCAGCATTTT. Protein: CASSPETGDNQPQHF.

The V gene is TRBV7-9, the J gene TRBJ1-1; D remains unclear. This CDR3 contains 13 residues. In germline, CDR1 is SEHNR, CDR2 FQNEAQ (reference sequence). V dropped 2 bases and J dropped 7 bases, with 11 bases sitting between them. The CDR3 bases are TGTGCCAGCAGCTTAAGGCTCGACGGTGAAGCTTTCTTT. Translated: CASSLRLDGEAFF. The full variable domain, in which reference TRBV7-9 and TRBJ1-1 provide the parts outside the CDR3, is DTGVSQNPRHKITKRGQNVTFRCDPISEHNRLYWYRQTLGQGPEFLTYFQNEAQLEKSRLLSDRFSAERPKGSFSTLEIQRTEQGDSAMYLCASSLRLDGEAFFGQGTRLTVV.

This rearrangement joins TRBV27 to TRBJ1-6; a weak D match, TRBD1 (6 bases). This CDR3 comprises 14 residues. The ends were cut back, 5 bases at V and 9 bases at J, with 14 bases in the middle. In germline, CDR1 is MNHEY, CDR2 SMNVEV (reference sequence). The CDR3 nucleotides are TGTGCCAGCAGTCCCGGGACAACGAGTTCACCCCTCCACTTT. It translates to CASSPGTTSSPLHF.

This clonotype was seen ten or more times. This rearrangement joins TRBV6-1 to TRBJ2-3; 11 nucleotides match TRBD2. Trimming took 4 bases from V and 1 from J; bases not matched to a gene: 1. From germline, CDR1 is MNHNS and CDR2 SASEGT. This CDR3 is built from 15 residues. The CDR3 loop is CASSVSGGGTDTQYF. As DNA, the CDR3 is TGTGCCAGCAGTGTTAGCGGGGGGGGCACAGATACGCAGTATTTT.

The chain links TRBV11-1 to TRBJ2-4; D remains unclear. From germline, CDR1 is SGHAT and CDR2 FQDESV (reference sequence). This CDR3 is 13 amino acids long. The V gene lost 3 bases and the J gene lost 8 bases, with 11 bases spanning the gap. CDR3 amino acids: CASSLDHLDIQYF. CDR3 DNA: TGTGCCAGCAGCTTGGATCATTTGGACATTCAGTACTTC.

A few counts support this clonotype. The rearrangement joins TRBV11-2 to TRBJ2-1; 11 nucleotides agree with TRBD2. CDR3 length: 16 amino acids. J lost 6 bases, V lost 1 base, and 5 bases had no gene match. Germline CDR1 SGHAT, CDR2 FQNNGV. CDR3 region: CASSLVELAGGNEQFF. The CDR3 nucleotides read TGTGCCAGCAGCTTAGTGGAGCTAGCGGGGGGCAATGAGCAGTTCTTC. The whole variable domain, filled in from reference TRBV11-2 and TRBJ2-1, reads EAGVAQSPRYKIIEKRQSVAFWCNPISGHATLYWYQQILGQGPKLLIQFQNNGVVDDSQLPKDRFSAERLKGVDSTLKIQPAKLEDSAVYLCASSLVELAGGNEQFFGPGTRLTVL.